This TCR beta chain was obtained from a study of Ad26.COV2.S vaccination and SARS-CoV-2 variants. Trimming pared 5 bases from V and 3 bases from J, leaving 20 bases between. Looked up from germline, CDR1 is MNHEY and CDR2 is SMNVEV (reference sequence). The CDR3 totals 18 residues. Assay used: immunoSEQ multiplex PCR; TCRdb lists only in-frame clones, some missing. The sample lists about 350,000 clones; about 88% were seen once. Sample treatment: around 19 received Ad26.COV2.S at low or high dose, single or two shots; about 5 received placebo; per-sample allocation not given. The investigators took samples on day 63 after the first vaccine or placebo injection. This clone showed up just once.

This TCR derives from a person aged 18-60 years who received the Ad26.COV2.S COVID-19 vaccine or a placebo. This chain uses TRBV27 with TRBJ1-6, with a tentative D call TRBD1 (6 bases). The sequencing used peripheral blood, collected in a trial of Ad26.COV2.S vaccine versus placebo. The CDR3: CASSAVVGGPDYNSPLHF. In nucleotides, the CDR3 is TGTGCCAGCAGTGCTGTCGTGGGGGGCCCCGACTATAATTCACCCCTCCACTTT.